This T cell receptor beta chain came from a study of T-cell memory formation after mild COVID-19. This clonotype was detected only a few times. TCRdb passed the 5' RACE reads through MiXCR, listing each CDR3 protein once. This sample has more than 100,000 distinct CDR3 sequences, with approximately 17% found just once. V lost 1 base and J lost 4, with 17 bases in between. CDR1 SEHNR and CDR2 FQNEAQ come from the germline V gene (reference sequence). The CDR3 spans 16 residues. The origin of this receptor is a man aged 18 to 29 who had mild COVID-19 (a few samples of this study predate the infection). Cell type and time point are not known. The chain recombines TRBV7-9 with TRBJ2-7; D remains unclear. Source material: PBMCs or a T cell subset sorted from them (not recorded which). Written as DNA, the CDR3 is TGTGCCAGCAGCTTAGGGAAGGCGCCTAACCGATACGAGCAGTACGTC. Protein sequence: CASSLGKAPNRYEQYV.